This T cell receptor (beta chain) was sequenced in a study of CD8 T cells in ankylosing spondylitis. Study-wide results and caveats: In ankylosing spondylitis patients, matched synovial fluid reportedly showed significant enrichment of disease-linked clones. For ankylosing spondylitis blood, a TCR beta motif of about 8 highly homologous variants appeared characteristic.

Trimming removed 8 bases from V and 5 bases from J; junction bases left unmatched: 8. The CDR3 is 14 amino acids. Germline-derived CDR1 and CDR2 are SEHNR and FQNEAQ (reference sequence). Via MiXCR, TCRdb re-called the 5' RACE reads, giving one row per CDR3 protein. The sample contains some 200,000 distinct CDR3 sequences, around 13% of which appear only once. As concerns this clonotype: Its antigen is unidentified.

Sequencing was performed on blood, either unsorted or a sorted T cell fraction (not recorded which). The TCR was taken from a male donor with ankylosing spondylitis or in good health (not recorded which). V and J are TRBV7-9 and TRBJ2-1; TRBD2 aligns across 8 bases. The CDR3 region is CASSGQRGNNEQFF. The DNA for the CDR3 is TGTGCCAGCTCTGGGCAGCGGGGGAACAATGAGCAGTTCTTC.